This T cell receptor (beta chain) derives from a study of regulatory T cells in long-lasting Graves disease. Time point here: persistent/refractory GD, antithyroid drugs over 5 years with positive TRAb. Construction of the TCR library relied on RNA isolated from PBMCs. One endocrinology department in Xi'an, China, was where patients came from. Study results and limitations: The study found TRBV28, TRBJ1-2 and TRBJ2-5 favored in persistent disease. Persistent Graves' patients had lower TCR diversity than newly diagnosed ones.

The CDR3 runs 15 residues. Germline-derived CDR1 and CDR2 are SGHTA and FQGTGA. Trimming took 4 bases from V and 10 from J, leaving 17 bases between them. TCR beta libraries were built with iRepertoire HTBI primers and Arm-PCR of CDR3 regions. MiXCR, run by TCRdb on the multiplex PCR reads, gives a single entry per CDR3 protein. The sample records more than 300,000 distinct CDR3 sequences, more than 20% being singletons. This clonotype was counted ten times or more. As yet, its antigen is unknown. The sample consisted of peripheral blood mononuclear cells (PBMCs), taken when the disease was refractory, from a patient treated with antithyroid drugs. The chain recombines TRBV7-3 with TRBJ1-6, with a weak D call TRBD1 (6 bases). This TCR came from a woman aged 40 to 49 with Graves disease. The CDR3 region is CASSSNREGGSPLHF. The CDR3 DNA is TGTGCCAGCAGCTCCAACAGGGAAGGAGGATCACCCCTCCACTTT.